The 15 T cell receptor beta chains presented below share a single source sample, sequenced in a study of vaccination and CD4 T cells after COVID-19. Sample treatment: roughly 10-day PBMC culture with coronavirus spike peptide pools or control peptides (ViraFEST assay). Before the COVID-19 pandemic (2011-2018), CD4+ T cells were obtained from the unexposed donor. Sequencing of DNA taken from cultured CD4+ T cells relied on the Oncomine TCR Beta short-read assay. TCRdb passed the PCR reads through MiXCR, listing each CDR3 protein once. This sample carries roughly 7,000 distinct CDR3 sequences, 70% to 85% of them seen once, and the ten largest clones take 36%. These TCRs' antigens remain unknown. The sequenced sample consisted of CD4+ T cells from blood, cultured in vitro. Every receptor here comes from a human donor in good health.

The CDR3 loop is CASSRGTYGYTF. The CDR3 DNA reads TGTGCCAGCAGTCGGGGCACATATGGCTACACCTTC. The genes are TRBV12-3 or TRBV12-4 and TRBJ1-2; the D gene is possibly TRBD1 (5 bases). Deletions cut 5 bases from V and 5 bases from J, with 9 bases between. The CDR3 sequence is 12 residues long.

V and J are TRBV7-9 and TRBJ2-5; 10 bases match TRBD2. The CDR3 loop spans 15 amino acids. The V gene end was trimmed by 9 bases and the J gene end by 7 bases; junction bases not matched to a gene: 14. Germline V lookup: CDR1 SEHNR, CDR2 FQNEAQ (reference sequence). The CDR3 loop is CASRQFSGRSGTQYF. The CDR3 nucleotides are TGTGCCAGTCGGCAATTTAGCGGGAGGTCGGGGACCCAGTACTTC.

This rearrangement joins TRBV6-1 to TRBJ1-1, with 7 positions matching TRBD1. From germline, CDR1 is MNHNS and CDR2 SASEGT. This CDR3 is 15 amino acids long. V was clipped by 8 bases and J by 2 bases; unmatched bases: 11. The CDR3: CASRGQVNFNTEAFF. CDR3 bases: TGTGCCAGCCGCGGACAGGTCAACTTTAACACTGAAGCTTTCTTT.

The chain uses TRBV27 and TRBJ1-6; D call uncertain. Germline CDR1 and CDR2: MNHEY and SMNVEV (reference sequence). Trimming removed 3 bases from V and 6 bases from J, with 9 bases in between. This CDR3 has 14 residues. The CDR3 spells CASSFLPINSPLHF. The CDR3 DNA reads TGTGCCAGCAGTTTTCTGCCGATTAATTCACCCCTCCACTTT.

The chain links TRBV20-1 to TRBJ1-2; 7 nucleotides match TRBD1. The trim removed 2 bases at V and 4 bases at J, leaving 10 bases unmatched. The germline CDR1 and CDR2 sequences are DFQATT and SNEGSKA (reference sequence). This CDR3 contains 15 residues. The CDR3 sequence is CSARPLGGASYGYTF. The CDR3 nucleotides are TGCAGTGCTAGACCCTTAGGGGGCGCAAGCTATGGCTACACCTTC.

J is TRBJ1-6 and V is TRBV30; D is unresolved. The germline V and J ends were trimmed by 3 bases and 10 bases, with 19 bases remaining between them. The length of the CDR3 is 15 residues. Germline CDR1 and CDR2: GTSNPN and SVGIG (reference sequence). For the CDR3, the DNA is TGTGCCTGGAGCCCAGGACTGACCCCGGGGTCACCCCTCCACTTT. The encoded protein is CAWSPGLTPGSPLHF.

The CDR3 protein is CSARPDGYTF. The CDR3 nucleotides are TGCAGTGCTAGGCCAGATGGCTACACCTTC. The genes are TRBV20-1 and TRBJ1-2; the D is unclear. CDR1 and CDR2 from the germline V gene are DFQATT and SNEGSKA (reference sequence). Trimming took off 3 bases at V and 6 bases at J, with 5 bases between the two ends. The CDR3 is 10 residues long.

This chain's CDR3 is CASSDRQGGDQPQHF. The CDR3 bases are TGTGCCAGCAGTGACCGGCAGGGGGGAGATCAGCCCCAGCATTTT. V gene TRBV2 combines with J gene TRBJ1-5, with TRBD1 matching 7 bases. J was trimmed by 5 bases and V by 3 bases; bases with no gene match: 7. The CDR3 consists of 15 residues. Germline V CDR1 and CDR2: SNHLY, FYNNEI.

J is TRBJ1-6 and V is TRBV5-1, with D possibly TRBD1 on 6 matching bases. Germline CDR1 and CDR2: SGHRS and YFSETQ. Trimming pared 2 bases from V and 0 bases from J, leaving 9 bases between. The CDR3 loop spans 16 amino acids. The CDR3 DNA is TGCGCCAGCAGCTTTACGGGGGCCTCCTATAATTCACCCCTCCACTTT. Translated, it gives CASSFTGASYNSPLHF.

This sequence joins TRBV19 and TRBJ1-5; maybe TRBD1 (5 bases). Germline V gives CDR1 LNHDA, CDR2 SQIVND (reference sequence). CDR3 size: 13 residues. Between the trimmed V and J ends, which lost 4 bases and 9 bases, there was a span of 13 bases. The chain's CDR3 is CASSTGQILPQHF. CDR3 nucleotide sequence: TGTGCCAGTAGTACAGGACAAATTCTGCCCCAGCATTTT.

The V and J genes are TRBV6-5 and TRBJ1-2; D is unclear. Trimming shortened V by 3 bases and J by 2 bases, and 16 bases separated the two germline ends. In germline, CDR1 is MNHEY, CDR2 SVGAGI. This CDR3 has 16 residues. The DNA for the CDR3 is TGTGCCAGCAGTTATTCTAAGGGCAGCGAAAACTATGGCTACACCTTC. Residues: CASSYSKGSENYGYTF.

The chain has TRBV19 and TRBJ1-6, with 10 bases that match TRBD1. CDR1 is LNHDA, CDR2 SQIVND, per germline (reference sequence). With 6 bases clipped from V and 6 bases from J, the junction kept 17 bases outside the gene matches. The CDR3 is made up of 19 amino acids. CDR3 DNA: TGTGCCAGTAGGGGAATCCGGGACAGGGGACGATTCGGTAATTCACCCCTCCACTTT. Translated: CASRGIRDRGRFGNSPLHF. Supplemented by reference TRBV19 and TRBJ1-6, the full variable domain reads DGGITQSPKYLFRKEGQNVTLSCEQNLNHDAMYWYRQDPGQGLRLIYYSQIVNDFQKGDIAEGYSVSREKKESFPLTVTSAQKNPTAFYLCASRGIRDRGRFGNSPLHFGNGTRLTVT.

CDR3 bases: TGTGCCACCCGGCCGAGCGCCTCCTATAATTCACCCCTCCACTTT. This encodes CATRPSASYNSPLHF. The V gene is TRBV15, the J gene TRBJ1-6; D is undetermined. V lost 8 bases to trimming and J lost 0 bases, with 11 bases between them. The CDR3 spans 15 residues. Germline lookup yields CDR1 LNHNV and CDR2 YYDKDF (reference sequence). Complete variable domain (other parts from reference TRBV15 and TRBJ1-6): DAMVIQNPRYQVTQFGKPVTLSCSQTLNHNVMYWYQQKSSQAPKLLFHYYDKDFNNEADTPDNFQSRRPNTSFCFLDIRSPGLGDTAMYLCATRPSASYNSPLHFGNGTRLTVT.

This clonotype was counted a few times. The chain carries TRBV20-1 and TRBJ1-2; possible D gene TRBD1, 5 bases. V was trimmed by 6 bases and J by 7 bases, leaving 15 bases between them. In germline, CDR1 is DFQATT, CDR2 SNEGSKA (reference sequence). The CDR3 runs to 12 residues. CDR3 residues: CSAPFSGFGYTF. CDR3 bases: TGCAGTGCCCCCTTTTCAGGGTTTGGCTACACCTTC.

The rearrangement joins TRBV7-9 to TRBJ1-2; D gene uncertain. In germline, CDR1 is SEHNR, CDR2 FQNEAQ (reference sequence). The CDR3 is made up of 13 amino acids. Trimming removed 3 bases at V and 8 bases at J, with 13 bases between. For the CDR3, the DNA is TGTGCCAGCAGCTTGCTAGGGCGAGGAGGCTACACCTTC. Protein: CASSLLGRGGYTF. Complete variable domain (other parts from reference TRBV7-9 and TRBJ1-2): DTGVSQNPRHKITKRGQNVTFRCDPISEHNRLYWYRQTLGQGPEFLTYFQNEAQLEKSRLLSDRFSAERPKGSFSTLEIQRTEQGDSAMYLCASSLLGRGGYTFGSGTRLTVV.